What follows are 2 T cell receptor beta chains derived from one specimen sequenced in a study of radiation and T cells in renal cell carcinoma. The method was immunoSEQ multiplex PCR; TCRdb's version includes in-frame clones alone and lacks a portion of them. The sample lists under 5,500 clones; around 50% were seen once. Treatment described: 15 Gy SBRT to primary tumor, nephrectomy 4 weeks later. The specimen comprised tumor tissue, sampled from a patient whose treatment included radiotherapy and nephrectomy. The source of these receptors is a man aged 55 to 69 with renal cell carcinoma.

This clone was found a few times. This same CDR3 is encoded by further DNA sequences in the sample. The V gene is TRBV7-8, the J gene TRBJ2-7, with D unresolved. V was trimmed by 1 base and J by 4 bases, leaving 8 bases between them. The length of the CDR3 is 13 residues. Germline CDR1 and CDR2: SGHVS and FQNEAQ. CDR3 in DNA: TGTGCCAGCAGCTTAGAGGCGGAGTACGAGCAGTACTTC. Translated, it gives CASSLEAEYEQYF. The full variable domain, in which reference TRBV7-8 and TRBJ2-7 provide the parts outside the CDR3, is GAGVSQSPRYKVAKRGQDVALRCDPISGHVSLFWYQQALGQGPEFLTYFQNEAQLDKSGLPSDRFFAERPEGSVSTLKIQRTQQEDSAVYLCASSLEAEYEQYFGPGTRLTVT.

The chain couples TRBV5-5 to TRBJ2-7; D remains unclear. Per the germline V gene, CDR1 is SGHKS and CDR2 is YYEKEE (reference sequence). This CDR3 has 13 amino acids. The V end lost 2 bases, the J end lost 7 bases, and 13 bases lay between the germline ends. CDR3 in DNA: TGTGCCAGCAGCTTAGAGGTAGGGTGGGAGCAGTACTTC. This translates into CASSLEVGWEQYF.